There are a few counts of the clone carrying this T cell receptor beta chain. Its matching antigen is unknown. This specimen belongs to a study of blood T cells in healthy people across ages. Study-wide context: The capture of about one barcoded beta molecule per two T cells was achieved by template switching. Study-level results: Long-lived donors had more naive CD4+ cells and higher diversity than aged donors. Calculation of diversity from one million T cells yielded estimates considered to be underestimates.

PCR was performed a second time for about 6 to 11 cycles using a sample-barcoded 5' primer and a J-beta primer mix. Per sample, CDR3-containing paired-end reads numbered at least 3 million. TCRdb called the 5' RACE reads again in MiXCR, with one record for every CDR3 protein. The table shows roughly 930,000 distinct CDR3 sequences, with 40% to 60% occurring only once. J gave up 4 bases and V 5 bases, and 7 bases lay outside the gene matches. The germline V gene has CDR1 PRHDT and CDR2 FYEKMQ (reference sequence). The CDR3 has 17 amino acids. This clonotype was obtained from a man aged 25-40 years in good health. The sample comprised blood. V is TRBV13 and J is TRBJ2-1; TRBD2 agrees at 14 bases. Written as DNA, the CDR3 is TGTGCCAGCAGCCGCCGGACTAGCGGGGGGATATACAATGAGCAGTTCTTC. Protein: CASSRRTSGGIYNEQFF. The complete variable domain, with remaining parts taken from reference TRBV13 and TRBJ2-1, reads AAGVIQSPRHLIKEKRETATLKCYPIPRHDTVYWYQQGPGQDPQFLISFYEKMQSDKGSIPDRFSAQQFSDYHSELNMSSLELGDSALYFCASSRRTSGGIYNEQFFGPGTRLTVL.